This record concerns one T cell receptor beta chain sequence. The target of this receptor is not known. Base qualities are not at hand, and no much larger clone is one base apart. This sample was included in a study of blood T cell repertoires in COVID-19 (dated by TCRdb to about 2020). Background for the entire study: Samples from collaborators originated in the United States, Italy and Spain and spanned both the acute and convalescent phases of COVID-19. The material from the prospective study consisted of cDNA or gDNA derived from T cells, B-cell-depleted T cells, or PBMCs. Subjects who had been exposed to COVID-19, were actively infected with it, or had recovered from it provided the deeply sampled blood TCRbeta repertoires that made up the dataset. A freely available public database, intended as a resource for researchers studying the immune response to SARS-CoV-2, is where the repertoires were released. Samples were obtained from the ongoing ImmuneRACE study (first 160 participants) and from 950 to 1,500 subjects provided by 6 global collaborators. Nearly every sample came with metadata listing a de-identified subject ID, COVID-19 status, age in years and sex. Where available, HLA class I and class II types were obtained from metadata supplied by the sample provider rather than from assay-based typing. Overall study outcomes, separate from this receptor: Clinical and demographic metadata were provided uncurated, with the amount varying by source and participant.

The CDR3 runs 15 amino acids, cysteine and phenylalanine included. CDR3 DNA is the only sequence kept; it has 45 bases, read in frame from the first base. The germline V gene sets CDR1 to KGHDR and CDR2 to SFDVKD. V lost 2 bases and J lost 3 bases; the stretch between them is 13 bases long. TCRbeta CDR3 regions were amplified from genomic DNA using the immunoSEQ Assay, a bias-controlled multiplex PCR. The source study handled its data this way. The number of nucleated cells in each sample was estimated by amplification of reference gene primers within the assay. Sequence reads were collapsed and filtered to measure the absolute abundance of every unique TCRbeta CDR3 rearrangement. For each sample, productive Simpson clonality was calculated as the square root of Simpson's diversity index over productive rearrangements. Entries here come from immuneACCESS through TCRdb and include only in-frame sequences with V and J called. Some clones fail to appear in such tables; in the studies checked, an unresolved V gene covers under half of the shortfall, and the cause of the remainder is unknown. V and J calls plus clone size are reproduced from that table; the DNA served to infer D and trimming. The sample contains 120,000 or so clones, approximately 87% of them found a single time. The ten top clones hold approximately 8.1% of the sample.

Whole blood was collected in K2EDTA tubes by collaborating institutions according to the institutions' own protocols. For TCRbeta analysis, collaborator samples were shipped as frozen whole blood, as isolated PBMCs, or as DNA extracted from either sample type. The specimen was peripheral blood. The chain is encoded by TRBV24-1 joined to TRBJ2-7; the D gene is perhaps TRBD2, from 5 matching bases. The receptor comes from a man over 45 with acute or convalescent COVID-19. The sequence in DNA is TGTGCCACCAGTGATTCTTTCAACGGGATCTACGAGCAGTACTTC. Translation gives CATSDSFNGIYEQYF.